A selection of T cell receptor beta chains follows, all from one sample in a study of T cells in Graves' hyperthyroidism and ophthalmopathy. TCRdb itself ran the multiplex PCR reads through MiXCR, one entry per CDR3 protein. The sample includes hundreds of thousands of distinct CDR3 sequences, just over 45% of them seen just once. Source material: peripheral blood or thyroid tissue (not recorded which). Receptors originate from a young woman with Graves' hyperthyroidism. The CDR3 runs from the conserved cysteine through the conserved F or W. The order of the fields is D gene, V gene, clone size, J gene, CDR3 protein, CDR3 DNA. A D gene is named only where the DNA matches it firmly. Clone size appears in some rows only: once, few, many, or a class for an expanded clone.

TRBD1,TRBV19,few,TRBJ1-5,CASRTGTGNNQPQHF,TGTGCCAGTAGAACCGGGACAGGGAACAATCAGCCCCAGCATTTT
.,TRBV6-5,few,TRBJ1-2,CASTLVMGDGNGYTF,TGTGCCAGCACCCTCGTTATGGGGGACGGCAATGGCTACACCTTC
TRBD1,TRBV10-3,.,TRBJ1-5,CAISESILQGNQPQHF,TGTGCCATCAGTGAGTCGATACTACAGGGGAATCAGCCCCAGCATTTT
.,TRBV20-1,.,TRBJ2-7,CSAEIRGAAEQYF,TGCAGTGCTGAGATCCGCGGGGCAGCCGAGCAGTACTTC
.,TRBV29-1,many,TRBJ1-2,CSVERTNYGYTF,TGCAGCGTTGAAAGGACTAACTATGGCTACACCTTC
TRBD1,TRBV20-1,once,TRBJ2-7,CSARGGTDPSYEQYF,TGCAGTGCTAGAGGAGGGACAGACCCTTCCTACGAGCAGTACTTC
TRBD1,TRBV2,.,TRBJ1-3,CASSRYRGRSGNTIYF,TGTGCCAGCAGCCGCTACAGGGGACGCTCTGGAAACACCATATATTTT
.,TRBV7-9,many,TRBJ1-1,CASSSRGDTEAFF,TGTGCCAGCAGCTCCAGGGGAGACACTGAAGCTTTCTTT
.,TRBV15,.,TRBJ1-5,CATSGKGNQPQHF,TGTGCCACCAGCGGCAAGGGCAATCAGCCCCAGCATTTT
.,TRBV7-9,.,TRBJ1-3,CASTENRGGRNTIYF,TGTGCCAGCACCGAAAACCGGGGAGGCCGAAACACCATATATTTT
.,TRBV10-3,.,TRBJ2-5,CASSYSSSGKETQYF,TGTGCCAGCAGTTACTCAAGTTCCGGGAAAGAGACCCAGTACTTC
.,TRBV2,.,TRBJ1-5,CASSEEGGPNQPQHF,TGTGCCAGCAGTGAAGAGGGGGGGCCCAATCAGCCCCAGCATTTT
TRBD1,TRBV7-9,many,TRBJ1-6,CASSLAGQGRSPLHF,TGTGCCAGCAGCTTAGCCGGACAGGGGCGGTCACCCCTCCACTTT
.,TRBV7-2,few,TRBJ2-7,CAWTNSYEQYF,TGTGCCTGGACCAATTCCTACGAGCAGTACTTC
.,TRBV7-9,many,TRBJ1-2,CASSSMGRTLSYTF,TGTGCCAGCAGCTCAATGGGCAGGACTTTAAGCTACACCTTC
.,TRBV6-5,few,TRBJ1-2,CASSYAQGTNYGYTF,TGTGCCAGCAGTTACGCCCAGGGGACTAACTATGGCTACACCTTC
.,TRBV29-1,once,TRBJ2-7,CSEGGTDLYEQYF,TGCAGCGAGGGGGGCACGGACCTCTACGAGCAGTACTTC
TRBD2,TRBV20-1,.,TRBJ2-7,CSAPSLLAGSYEQYF,TGCAGTGCTCCAAGTCTCCTAGCGGGTTCCTACGAGCAGTACTTC
.,TRBV15,.,TRBJ2-6,CATSSLEGAGANVLTF,TGTGCCACCAGCAGTTTAGAGGGGGCTGGGGCCAACGTCCTGACTTTC
TRBD1,TRBV12-3/TRBV12-4,.,TRBJ1-3,CASGQGAISGNTIYF,TGTGCCAGCGGACAGGGGGCTATCTCTGGAAACACCATATATTTT
TRBD1,TRBV19,few,TRBJ1-1,CASSMTGGSEAFF,TGTGCCAGTAGTATGACAGGGGGTTCTGAAGCTTTCTTT
TRBD1,TRBV7-3,.,TRBJ1-4,CASSERTGPRVRLFF,TGTGCCAGCAGTGAGAGGACAGGTCCCAGGGTCCGACTGTTTTTT
.,TRBV19,.,TRBJ1-1,CAVAGFTEAFF,TGTGCCGTTGCAGGGTTCACTGAAGCTTTCTTT
TRBD1,TRBV7-9,.,TRBJ1-4,CASSPLGQGGEKLFF,TGTGCCAGCAGCCCCTTGGGACAGGGCGGTGAAAAACTGTTTTTT
.,TRBV6-6,few,TRBJ2-5,CASSYSNRKETQYF,TGTGCCAGCAGTTACTCGAATCGGAAAGAGACCCAGTACTTC
.,TRBV10-2,many,TRBJ2-5,CASTRAIERGETQYF,TGCGCCAGCACCAGGGCAATAGAAAGGGGAGAGACCCAGTACTTC
TRBD1,TRBV25-1,many,TRBJ1-6,CASSGLNPGGADSPLHF,TGTGCCAGCAGTGGGTTAAACCCAGGGGGAGCGGATTCACCCCTCCACTTT
TRBD1,TRBV5-1,.,TRBJ1-2,CACSITGQDNYGYTF,TGCGCCTGCAGCATTACGGGACAGGACAACTATGGCTACACCTTC
.,TRBV6-1,.,TRBJ1-1,CASRVQQGLNTEAFF,TGTGCCAGCAGAGTACAACAGGGACTGAACACTGAAGCTTTCTTT
TRBD2,TRBV24-1,few,TRBJ2-3,CATSDNGLAQDTQYF,TGTGCCACCAGTGACAACGGACTAGCGCAAGATACGCAGTATTTT
.,TRBV19,.,TRBJ1-6,CASRSEGATHSPLHF,TGTGCCAGTCGTTCCGAAGGGGCGACTCATTCACCCCTCCACTTT
.,TRBV24-1,.,TRBJ1-1,CATSEAVNTEAFF,TGTGCCACCAGTGAGGCTGTGAACACTGAAGCTTTCTTT
.,TRBV7-8,many,TRBJ2-5,CASSSTRGAETQYF,TGTGCCAGCAGCTCCACGCGAGGCGCGGAGACCCAGTACTTC
TRBD1,TRBV15,.,TRBJ1-5,CAASSPGTGGQPQHF,TGTGCCGCCAGCAGCCCCGGGACAGGGGGTCAGCCCCAGCATTTT
TRBD2,TRBV29-1,.,TRBJ2-7,CSGSGNEQYF,TGCAGCGGCAGCGGGAATGAGCAGTACTTC
TRBD1,TRBV10-3,many,TRBJ1-6,CAISESRTGMDSPLHF,TGTGCCATCAGTGAGTCGCGGACAGGGATGGATTCACCCCTCCACTTT
.,TRBV25-1,few,TRBJ1-2,CASSPPASYGYTF,TGTGCCAGCTCACCACCGGCCAGTTATGGCTACACCTTC
.,TRBV11-1,.,TRBJ2-5,CASSVQTPGETQYF,TGTGCCAGCAGCGTTCAGACCCCTGGGGAGACCCAGTACTTC
.,TRBV7-2,.,TRBJ1-3,CASSPPGTGNTIYF,TGTGCCAGCAGCCCCCCAGGGACTGGAAACACCATATATTTT
TRBD2,TRBV20-1,.,TRBJ2-7,CSAGRGVYEQYF,TGCAGTGCTGGGCGGGGGGTCTACGAGCAGTACTTC
.,TRBV6-5,.,TRBJ2-7,CASRASGREQYF,TGTGCCAGCAGAGCCTCAGGGAGGGAGCAGTACTTC
.,TRBV10-3,.,TRBJ1-2,CAISENRDGYTF,TGTGCCATCAGCGAAAACAGGGATGGCTACACCTTC
.,TRBV7-2,.,TRBJ1-3,CASSPTRGGGTGNTIYF,TGTGCCAGCAGCCCGACCCGCGGGGGCGGGACTGGAAACACCATATATTTT
.,TRBV24-1,.,TRBJ1-1,CASSTADLNTEAFF,TGTGCCAGCTCCACAGCAGATTTGAACACTGAAGCTTTCTTT
.,TRBV10-3,few,TRBJ1-1,CAISGTNRGDTEAFF,TGTGCCATCAGTGGAACCAACCGAGGGGACACTGAAGCTTTCTTT
.,TRBV15,.,TRBJ2-6,CATSSRGGLVGANVLTF,TGTGCCACCAGCAGCCGAGGAGGCCTTGTGGGGGCCAACGTCCTGACTTTC
.,TRBV7-2,many,TRBJ1-4,CASSKGGGEKLFF,TGTGCCAGCAGCAAAGGGGGTGGCGAAAAACTGTTTTTT
.,TRBV7-9,few,TRBJ1-2,CASSSSDKDYGYTF,TGTGCCAGCAGCTCGAGTGATAAAGACTATGGCTACACCTTC
.,TRBV24-1,.,TRBJ1-5,CATSSEGVCNQPQHF,TGTGCCACCAGCAGCGAGGGGGTTTGCAATCAGCCCCAGCATTTT
TRBD1,TRBV25-1,once,TRBJ1-2,CASSTGPFRYGYTF,TGTGCCAGCTCGACAGGGCCTTTCCGCTATGGCTACACCTTC
.,TRBV10-3,.,TRBJ2-7,CAISETWGAGREQYF,TGTGCCATCAGTGAAACGTGGGGGGCCGGGAGGGAGCAGTACTTC
TRBD2,TRBV20-1,.,TRBJ2-7,CSARDGTSYEQYF,TGCAGTGCTAGAGATGGGACTAGCTACGAGCAGTACTTC
TRBD2,TRBV20-1,.,TRBJ2-7,CSARRAGSSYEQYF,TGCAGTGCTAGAAGAGCGGGGAGCTCCTACGAGCAGTACTTC